A selection of T cell receptor beta chains follows, all from one sample in a study of PD-1 blockade in classical Hodgkin lymphoma. TCRdb's copy holds only in-frame clones and misses some; the assay was immunoSEQ multiplex PCR. The repertoire includes tens of thousands of clones, around four fifths of them detected once, and 15% to 20% sits in the top ten. The sequencing here drew on peripheral blood mononuclear cells (PBMCs), taken before the second cycle of nivolumab. The receptors come from a human donor with classical Hodgkin lymphoma. CDR3s include the opening cysteine and the closing phenylalanine or tryptophan. A D gene is named only where the DNA matches it firmly. Expanded clones are given a class, and other clones once, few, many or no size at all.

cdr3_length,clone_size,v_call,d_call,j_call,cdr3_aa,cdr3_nt
15,few,TRBV6-4,TRBD1,TRBJ1-2,CASSDSVQGGYGYTF,TGTGCCAGCAGTGACTCGGTACAGGGGGGGTATGGCTACACCTTC
16,-,TRBV11-3,TRBD2,TRBJ2-1,CASSMRGGGRATEQFF,TGTGCCAGCAGCATGCGAGGGGGCGGGAGGGCCACTGAGCAGTTCTTC
15,-,TRBV10-3,-,TRBJ2-2,CAISGEGLHTGELFF,TGTGCCATCAGTGGAGAGGGGCTTCACACCGGGGAGCTGTTTTTT
19,-,TRBV11-2,TRBD2,TRBJ2-4,CASSLTPGLAGGPKNIQYF,TGTGCCAGCAGCCTCACCCCGGGACTAGCGGGAGGGCCGAAAAACATTCAGTACTTC
15,once,TRBV6-4,-,TRBJ2-1,CASSDSDGSYNEQFF,TGTGCCAGCAGTGACTCAGACGGTTCCTACAATGAGCAGTTCTTC
11,-,TRBV2,-,TRBJ2-3,CASSYTDTQYF,TGTGCCAGCAGTTACACAGATACGCAGTATTTT
14,-,TRBV6-1,TRBD1,TRBJ1-2,CASSRLQGAGGHTF,TGTGCCAGCAGTCGTCTACAGGGGGCCGGTGGCCACACCTTC
15,-,TRBV2,-,TRBJ1-6,CASRTSWAANSPLHF,TGTGCCAGCAGGACGTCTTGGGCAGCTAATTCACCCCTCCACTTT
17,few,TRBV30,TRBD1,TRBJ2-5,CACLYPRTGGKKETQYF,TGTGCCTGCCTTTACCCCCGGACAGGGGGTAAAAAAGAGACCCAGTACTTC
12,medium-sized,TRBV25-1,TRBD1,TRBJ1-2,CASTEGTGRYTF,TGTGCCAGCACCGAAGGGACAGGTCGCTACACCTTC
13,-,TRBV7-8,-,TRBJ2-1,CASSLAPTIEQFF,TGTGCCAGCAGCTTAGCTCCTACAATTGAGCAGTTCTTC
13,once,TRBV5-1,-,TRBJ2-5,CASSLQGQETQYF,TGCGCCAGCAGCTTACAGGGCCAAGAGACCCAGTACTTC
14,-,TRBV6-4,-,TRBJ2-2,CASSDGGNTGELFF,TGTGCCAGCAGTGACGGCGGGAACACCGGGGAGCTGTTTTTT
14,-,TRBV25-1,-,TRBJ2-2,CASSDITNTGELFF,TGTGCCAGCAGTGACATAACAAACACCGGGGAGCTGTTTTTT
16,few,TRBV9,TRBD2,TRBJ2-3,CASSVVVAGEGDTQYF,TGTGCCAGCAGCGTAGTAGTCGCGGGAGAGGGGGATACGCAGTATTTT
15,once,TRBV7-2,-,TRBJ2-1,CASSLAGDGWDEQFF,TGTGCCAGCAGCTTAGCGGGAGATGGATGGGATGAGCAGTTCTTC
13,-,TRBV19,TRBD2,TRBJ2-5,CATKPHWEGTQYF,TGTGCCACAAAACCCCATTGGGAGGGGACCCAGTACTTC
17,-,TRBV18,-,TRBJ1-1,CASSPQAARQADTEAFF,TGTGCCAGCTCACCCCAGGCTGCTAGACAGGCGGACACTGAAGCTTTCTTT
15,once,TRBV11-2,-,TRBJ2-5,CASSLYATELETQYF,TGTGCCAGCAGCTTATACGCTACGGAGTTGGAGACCCAGTACTTC
14,few,TRBV4-1,-,TRBJ2-1,CASSQGQTYNEQFF,TGCGCCAGCAGCCAAGGACAGACCTACAATGAGCAGTTCTTC
17,-,TRBV15,TRBD2,TRBJ2-1,CATSSPTLAVSYNEQFF,TGTGCCACCAGCAGTCCTACCCTAGCGGTCTCCTACAATGAGCAGTTCTTC
18,-,TRBV19,-,TRBJ2-6,CASSIWDLINSGANVLTF,TGTGCCAGTAGTATATGGGACCTTATAAACTCTGGGGCCAACGTCCTGACTTTC
14,-,TRBV7-9,TRBD1,TRBJ2-3,CASSRPTGGDTQYF,TGTGCCAGCAGCCGCCCGACAGGGGGTGATACGCAGTATTTT
14,-,TRBV11-2,-,TRBJ1-1,CASSLAFLNTEAFF,TGTGCCAGCAGTCTAGCGTTCCTGAACACTGAAGCTTTCTTT
12,-,TRBV5-4,-,TRBJ2-2,CASSQPTGELFF,TGTGCCAGCAGCCAACCTACCGGGGAGCTGTTTTTT
13,-,TRBV7-9,-,TRBJ2-1,CASTPQLLNEQFF,TGTGCCAGCACCCCACAACTCCTTAATGAGCAGTTCTTC
14,-,TRBV11-2,-,TRBJ2-7,CASSLYPNSYEQYF,TGTGCCAGCAGCTTGTACCCGAACTCCTACGAGCAGTACTTC
17,-,TRBV27,TRBD1,TRBJ2-6,CASSSGTGASGANVLTF,TGTGCCAGCAGTTCAGGGACAGGGGCCTCTGGGGCCAACGTCCTGACTTTC
14,-,TRBV7-2,-,TRBJ2-1,CASSLASLVNEQFF,TGTGCCAGCAGCTTAGCTAGCTTAGTGAATGAGCAGTTCTTC
15,-,TRBV4-1,TRBD2,TRBJ2-7,CASSQGGAGEYEQYF,TGCGCCAGCAGCCAAGGAGGCGCGGGAGAGTACGAGCAGTACTTC
17,-,TRBV7-2,-,TRBJ2-5,CASSFLVGMGRLETQYF,TGTGCCAGCAGCTTTCTTGTCGGGATGGGGCGTTTGGAGACCCAGTACTTC
17,-,TRBV7-6,-,TRBJ2-1,CASSLWGGPGMGNEQFF,TGTGCCAGCAGCTTATGGGGCGGTCCGGGAATGGGGAATGAGCAGTTCTTC
15,-,TRBV7-2,TRBD1,TRBJ2-7,CASSLDDWTGYEQYF,TGTGCCAGCAGCTTAGACGACTGGACAGGCTACGAGCAGTACTTC
16,-,TRBV5-4,-,TRBJ2-3,CASSLVGGGATDTQYF,TGTGCCAGCAGCTTGGTAGGCGGGGGCGCCACAGATACGCAGTATTTT
16,few,TRBV19,TRBD1,TRBJ1-5,CASSLRGTGSNQPQHF,TGTGCCAGTAGTCTCAGGGGGACAGGATCCAATCAGCCCCAGCATTTT
20,-,TRBV27,-,TRBJ2-1,CASSLGPTYDWTTGYNEQFF,TGTGCCAGCAGTCTAGGCCCCACTTACGACTGGACTACAGGCTACAATGAGCAGTTCTTC
13,-,TRBV5-4,-,TRBJ1-2,CASTAQANYGYTF,TGTGCCAGCACCGCACAGGCTAACTATGGCTACACCTTC
13,few,TRBV28,-,TRBJ1-2,CASSLSTYYGYTF,TGTGCCAGCAGTTTAAGCACTTACTATGGCTACACCTTC
16,-,TRBV7-2,-,TRBJ1-2,CASSLVPTGGGSGYTF,TGTGCCAGCAGCTTAGTCCCGACCGGGGGGGGCTCTGGCTACACCTTC
13,-,TRBV30,-,TRBJ1-2,CAWSNRKDYGYTF,TGTGCCTGGAGTAACAGAAAAGACTATGGCTACACCTTC